This note documents a single TCR beta chain sequence. CDR1 is MNHEY and CDR2 is SMNVEV in the germline V gene (reference sequence). V was shortened by 0 bases and J by 6 bases, with 11 bases between the two germline ends. The CDR3 is 14 residues long. These data come from a study of blood T cell repertoires in COVID-19. The protocol was immunoSEQ multiplex PCR, while the TCRdb copy is restricted to in-frame clones and leaves out a portion. The top ten hold around 14% of the sample, which has some 300,000 clones, 75% to 90% seen once. During active infection, Seattle patients enrolled and were then monitored through disease.

The sample taken for sequencing was peripheral blood. The chain carries TRBV27 and TRBJ1-1; D gene ambiguous. The sequence was obtained from a woman between 65 and 79 years old with COVID-19, enrolled during active disease. The CDR3 bases are TGTGCCAGCAGTTTATCGCCGGGGAGGGCTGAAGCTTTCTTT. The encoded protein is CASSLSPGRAEAFF.